This T cell receptor beta chain came from a study of vaccination and CD4 T cells after COVID-19. About the study: The convalescents comprised six males and four females, two of them Hispanic. Study-wide results and limits: Among reactive clones from convalescent patients, a median approximately 86% appeared only post-vaccination.

The CDR3 covers 14 residues. The V and J ends lost 3 bases and 5 bases respectively, with 14 bases between them. CDR1 DFQATT and CDR2 SNEGSKA come from the germline V gene (reference sequence). TCRdb passed the PCR reads through MiXCR, listing each CDR3 protein once. The profile covers some 15,000 distinct CDR3 sequences, with less than 75% appearing a single time and 0.95% to 1.2% taken by the ten largest. With respect to this clonotype: The antigen remains undetermined.

The sequences come from CD4+ T cells from blood, collected after SARS-CoV-2 vaccination. The source is a human donor who had recovered from COVID-19. The chain links TRBV20-1 to TRBJ1-5; no reliable D call. The CDR3 sequence: CSARAGYEDQPQHF. DNA for the CDR3: TGCAGTGCTAGGGCCGGGTACGAGGATCAGCCCCAGCATTTT.